This T cell receptor beta chain was sequenced for a study of T cells after yellow fever vaccination. TCRdb fed the 5' RACE reads into MiXCR, producing one record per CDR3 protein. The repertoire holds some 350,000 distinct CDR3 sequences, with 8% to 10% as singletons. Trimming stripped 0 bases from V and 0 bases from J, with 8 bases between. Per the germline V gene, CDR1 is SGHTA and CDR2 is FQGNSA. The CDR3 runs 15 residues. The V gene is TRBV7-2, the J gene TRBJ2-5; tentative D call: TRBD1 (6 bases). The sequencing used PBMCs, collected on the day of the first yellow fever vaccination. This TCR came from a man between 18 and 35 years old who received the YFV17D yellow fever vaccine. The CDR3 is CASSLAQGNQETQYF. In DNA form, the CDR3 reads TGTGCCAGCAGCTTAGCACAGGGTAACCAAGAGACCCAGTACTTC.